This TCR beta chain was recorded in a study of T cells in Graves' hyperthyroidism and ophthalmopathy. Study-level background: Blood from the periphery was taken at initial diagnosis, before any treatment.

TCR beta CDR3 regions were amplified from RNA. The HTBI set primed first-round TCR CDR3 RT-PCR. In TCRdb, the multiplex PCR reads were re-called with MiXCR into one record per CDR3 protein. The sample carries 300,000 to 400,000 distinct CDR3 sequences, 21% recorded once. In germline, CDR1 is SGHTA, CDR2 FQGNSA. The V gene end was trimmed by 5 bases and the J gene end by 0 bases; junction bases not matched to a gene: 6. This CDR3 spans 15 amino acids. Graves' hyperthyroidism showing no ophthalmopathy progression within 18 months was considered stable. Together with thyroid ultrasound, orbital computed tomography, serum thyroxine and TRAb, clinical symptoms were used for diagnoses.

The sequence was collected from a woman aged 45-59 years with Graves' hyperthyroidism. The rearrangement uses TRBV7-2 and TRBJ2-7; 8 bases are a match to TRBD2. The sequencing sample was made of blood. CDR3 coding DNA: TGTGCCAGCAGCGGGGGTAGCGGGATCTCCTACGAGCAGTACTTC. Its translation is CASSGGSGISYEQYF.